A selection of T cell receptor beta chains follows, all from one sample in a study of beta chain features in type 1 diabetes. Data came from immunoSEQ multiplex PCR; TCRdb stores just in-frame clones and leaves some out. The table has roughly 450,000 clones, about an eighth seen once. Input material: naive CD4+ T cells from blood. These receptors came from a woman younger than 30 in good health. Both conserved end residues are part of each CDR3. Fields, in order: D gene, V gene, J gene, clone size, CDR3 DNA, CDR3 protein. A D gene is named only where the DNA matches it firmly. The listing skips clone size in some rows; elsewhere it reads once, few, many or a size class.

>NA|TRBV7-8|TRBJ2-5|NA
TGTGCCAGCAGCTTCGTTGGACAACTTACAGAGACCCAGTACTTC
CASSFVGQLTETQYF
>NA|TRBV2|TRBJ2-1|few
TGTGCCAGCGTCCTTCAGAGTGAGCAGTTCTTC
CASVLQSEQFF
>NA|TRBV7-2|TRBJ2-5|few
TGTGCCAGCAGCTCGGTCGGGGTCTTGCGGGAGACCCAGTACTTC
CASSSVGVLRETQYF
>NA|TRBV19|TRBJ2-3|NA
TGTGCCAGTAGCTCATATAGAGCAGATACGCAGTATTTT
CASSSYRADTQYF
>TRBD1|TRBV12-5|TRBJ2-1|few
TGTGCTAGCTCAAGGGACAGATACAATGAGCAGTTCTTC
CASSRDRYNEQFF
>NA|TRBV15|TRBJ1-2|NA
TGTGCCACCAGCAGAGATCTGTCCGCGGGGGATGGCTACACCTTC
CATSRDLSAGDGYTF
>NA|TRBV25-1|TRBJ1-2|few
TGTGCCAGCAGTGATACCCGTAAGGGGTGGTATGGCTACACCTTC
CASSDTRKGWYGYTF
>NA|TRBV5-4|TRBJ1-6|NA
TGTGCCAGCAGCTTGGATGGTAATTCACCCCTCCACTTT
CASSLDGNSPLHF
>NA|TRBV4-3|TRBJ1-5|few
TGCGCCAGCAGCCCCCGCCTGGGGGCCAATCAGCCCCAGCATTTT
CASSPRLGANQPQHF
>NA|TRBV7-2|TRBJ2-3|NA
TGTGCCAGCAGCTTAAAGGCCCAGCAGTATTTT
CASSLKAQQYF
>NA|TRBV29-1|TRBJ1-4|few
TGCAGCGTACGGGACGGTGGGGAAAAACTGTTTTTT
CSVRDGGEKLFF